This TCR beta chain was identified during a study of OX40 agonist ivuxolimab in advanced cancers. V shed 5 bases and J 0 bases; nucleotides not matched to a gene: 3. This CDR3 contains 15 residues. Looked up from germline, CDR1 is MDHEN and CDR2 is SYDVKM. Produced via immunoSEQ multiplex PCR; TCRdb's table is partial and in-frame only. The sample lists 70,000 to 75,000 clones, 86% occurring once. The sample in question was CD4+ or CD8+ T cells sorted from blood, obtained in a trial of the OX40 agonist ivuxolimab. The chain is built from TRBV28 and TRBJ1-4; TRBD1 aligns across 7 bases. This clonotype was sampled from an adult with an advanced solid tumor such as melanoma, head and neck, liver or kidney cancer. The CDR3 here is CASSTDRATNEKLFF. The CDR3 nucleotides read TGTGCCAGCAGTACCGACAGGGCAACTAATGAAAAACTGTTTTTT.